The 3 T cell receptor beta chains below were found in one sample sequenced in a study of early T cells in non-severe SARS-CoV-2 infection. TCRdb passed the 5' RACE reads through MiXCR, listing each CDR3 protein once. The data hold 75,000 to 100,000 distinct CDR3 sequences, with 16% observed a single time. The specimen sequenced was whole blood. The receptors shown here come from an adult who was a healthcare worker with PCR-confirmed SARS-CoV-2 infection or an uninfected control (not recorded which).

This clonotype showed up just a few times. This chain links TRBV6-5 with TRBJ2-7, with a weak D call TRBD2 (7 bases). Per germline, CDR1 MNHEY and CDR2 SVGAGI. The CDR3 extends over 14 amino acids. The CDR3 bases are TGTATGGGGGGGACGAGGGGGAGAAGAGACGAGCAGTACTTC. Protein: CMGGTRGRRDEQYF.

V usage is TRBV6-6 and J usage is TRBJ2-7; D is unresolved. Germline CDR1 MNHNY, CDR2 SVGAGI (reference sequence). V was clipped by 0 bases and J by 2 bases, with 2 bases between them. This CDR3 has 12 residues. CDR3 DNA: TGTGCCAGCAGTTACTCGACCTACGAGCAGTACTTC. Amino acids: CASSYSTYEQYF.

This chain joins TRBV6-6 and TRBJ1-5; 10 positions agree with TRBD1. The V gene's germline CDR1 is MNHNY and CDR2 SVGAGI (reference sequence). The V gene end was trimmed by 2 bases and the J gene end by 4 bases; junction bases not matched to a gene: 2. This CDR3 contains 15 residues. Here the CDR3 DNA reads TGTGCCAGCAGTTACGGACAGGGGGGGAATCAGCCCCAGCATTTT. It is translated as CASSYGQGGNQPQHF.